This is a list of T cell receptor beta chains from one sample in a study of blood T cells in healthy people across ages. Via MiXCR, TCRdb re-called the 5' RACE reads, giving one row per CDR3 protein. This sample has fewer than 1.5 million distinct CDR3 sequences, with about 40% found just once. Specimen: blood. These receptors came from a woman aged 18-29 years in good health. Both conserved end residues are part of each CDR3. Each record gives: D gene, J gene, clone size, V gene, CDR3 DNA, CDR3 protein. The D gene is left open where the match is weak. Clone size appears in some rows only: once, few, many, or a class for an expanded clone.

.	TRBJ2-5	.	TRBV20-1	TGCAGTGCTGGAGGCGTTATCCTTGAAAATGAGCAGTACTTC	CSAGGVILENEQYF
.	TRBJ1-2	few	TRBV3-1	TGTGCCAGCAGCCCCGTTTTCCAGGCGGACTATGGCTACACCTTC	CASSPVFQADYGYTF
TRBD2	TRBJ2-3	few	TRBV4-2	TGTGCCAGCAGCCAAGATTTCGCGGGAGGACATCCGGATACGCAGTATTTT	CASSQDFAGGHPDTQYF
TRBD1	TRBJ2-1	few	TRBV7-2	TGTGCCAGCAGCTTTCGGACAGGGATGCTCGTCAATGAGCAGTTCTTC	CASSFRTGMLVNEQFF
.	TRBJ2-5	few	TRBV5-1	TGCGCCAGCAGCTTGGGGACAGAGCAAGAGACCCAGTACTTC	CASSLGTEQETQYF
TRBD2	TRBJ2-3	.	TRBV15	TGTGCCACCAGCAGGGCCTACCGGGACTACCCCACAGATACGCAGTATTTT	CATSRAYRDYPTDTQYF
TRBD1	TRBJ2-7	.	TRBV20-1	TGCAGTGCTAGCACTCTCCGACAGGGGGCGTACGAGCAGTACTTC	CSASTLRQGAYEQYF
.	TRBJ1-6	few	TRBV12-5	TGTGCTAGTGGTTTGGTTCTCATTCCGGGGGCAAATTCACCCCTCCACTTT	CASGLVLIPGANSPLHF
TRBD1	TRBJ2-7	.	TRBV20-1	TGCAGTGCGGGACAGGGCTACGAGCAGTACTTC	CSAGQGYEQYF
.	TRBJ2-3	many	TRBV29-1	TGCAGCGTTGATCCCTTGCGGGGAGCGCAGTATTTT	CSVDPLRGAQYF
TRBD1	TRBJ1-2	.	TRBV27	TGTGCCAGCAGTTTATCCCAGGGGGCGGATGGCTACACCTTC	CASSLSQGADGYTF
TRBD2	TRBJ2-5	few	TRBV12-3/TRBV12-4	TGTGCCAGCAGTTCCCGGACTAGCCAAGAGACCCAGTACTTC	CASSSRTSQETQYF
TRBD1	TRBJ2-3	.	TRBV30	TGTGCCAGCCAGACAGGGGGACCAGATACGCAGTATTTT	CASQTGGPDTQYF
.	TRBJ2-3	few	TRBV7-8	TGTGCCAGCAGCTTAGTTCCGGGGCAGAGAGATACGCAGTATTTT	CASSLVPGQRDTQYF
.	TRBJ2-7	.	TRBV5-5	TGTGCCGGCAGCTTGGGAGACGGGACGTACGAGCAGTACTTC	CAGSLGDGTYEQYF
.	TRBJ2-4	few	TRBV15	TGTGCCACCAGCAGGCCTGTAGGAGCCAAAAACATTCAGTACTTC	CATSRPVGAKNIQYF
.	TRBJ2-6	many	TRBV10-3	TGTGCCATCACCGACTTTGGGGCCAACGTCCTGACTTTC	CAITDFGANVLTF
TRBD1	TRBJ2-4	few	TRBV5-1	TGCGCCAGCAGCCGAGACAGGGGATACATTCAGTACTTC	CASSRDRGYIQYF
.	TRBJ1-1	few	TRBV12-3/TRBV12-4	TGTGCCAGCAGCTTTGCCGGGGGTACTGAAGCTTTCTTT	CASSFAGGTEAFF
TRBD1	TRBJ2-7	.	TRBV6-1	TGTGCCAGCCATGACAGGGCGGCATTCACCTACGAGCAGTACTTC	CASHDRAAFTYEQYF
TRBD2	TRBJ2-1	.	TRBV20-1	TGCAGTGCTAGAGCGAGCGGGGGCTCCAAGGAGCAGTTCTTC	CSARASGGSKEQFF
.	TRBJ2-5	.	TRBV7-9	TGTGCCAGCAGCTCCACAGGGCCCCCTGAGACCCAGTACTTC	CASSSTGPPETQYF
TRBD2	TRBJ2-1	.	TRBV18	TGTGCCAGCTCACCGGTAGCGGGAGACCACAATGAGCAGTTCTTC	CASSPVAGDHNEQFF
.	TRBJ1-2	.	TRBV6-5	TGTGCCAGCAGTTACCTCCCCACGAGGGGCTGGAGTGGCTACACCTTC	CASSYLPTRGWSGYTF
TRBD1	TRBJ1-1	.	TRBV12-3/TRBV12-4	TGTGCCAGCAGTGAGAACGGACAGGTAGCTTTCTTT	CASSENGQVAFF
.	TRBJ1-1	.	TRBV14	TGTGCCAGCAGCCAAGACACAGGGAGCTCGACTGAAGCTTTCTTT	CASSQDTGSSTEAFF
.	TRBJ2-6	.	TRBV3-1	TGTGCCAGCAGTCAAACCTCAGGGGCCAACGTCCTGACTTTC	CASSQTSGANVLTF
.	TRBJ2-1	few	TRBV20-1	TGCAGTGCGAGTAACCTTAACCCCGGGAATGAGCAGTTCTTC	CSASNLNPGNEQFF
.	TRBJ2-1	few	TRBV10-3	TGTGCCATCAGTGAGGGACGGGGCGATGAGCAGTTCTTC	CAISEGRGDEQFF
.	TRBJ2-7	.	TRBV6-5	TGTGCCAGCAGTTACAGTAGGCTAGCGATAAACGAGCAGTACTTC	CASSYSRLAINEQYF
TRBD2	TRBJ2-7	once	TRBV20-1	TGCAGTGCTAGAGATCCTAGCGGGAGAGCCCGTTTTTACAATGAGCAGTACTTC	CSARDPSGRARFYNEQYF
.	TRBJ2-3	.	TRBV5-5	TGTGCCAGCAGCCCTCGGTTTGGCTCAGATACGCAGTATTTT	CASSPRFGSDTQYF
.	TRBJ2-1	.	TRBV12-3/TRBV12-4	TGTGCCAGCAGTTATACGGGACTTTACAATGAGCAGTTCTTC	CASSYTGLYNEQFF
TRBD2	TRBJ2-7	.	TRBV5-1	TGCGCCAGCAGCCTAGCGGGAGCCACCGACGAGCAGTACTTC	CASSLAGATDEQYF
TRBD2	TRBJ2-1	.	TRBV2	TGTGCCAGCAGGGGTGGGACTAGCGGGAGGGCTTACCAGTTCTTC	CASRGGTSGRAYQFF
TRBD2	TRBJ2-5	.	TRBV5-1	TGCGCCAGCAGCTTGGAAGGGGGGACTAGCGGACTTCTACGAGACCAGTACTTC	CASSLEGGTSGLLRDQYF
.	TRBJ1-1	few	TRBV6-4	TGTGCCAGCAGTGACTCCCGGGAGACTGAAGCTTTCTTT	CASSDSRETEAFF
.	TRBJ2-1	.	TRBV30	TGTGCCTGGAGTTCTTCGCATGCCCTCAATGAGCAGTTCTTC	CAWSSSHALNEQFF
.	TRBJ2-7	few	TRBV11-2	TGTGCCAGCAGCTTTGTTGGTCTGTGGGAGCAGTACTTC	CASSFVGLWEQYF
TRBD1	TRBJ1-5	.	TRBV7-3	TGTGCCAGCAGCCTAACAGGGGGCGCAGGACAGCCCCAGCATTTT	CASSLTGGAGQPQHF
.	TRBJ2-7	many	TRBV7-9	TGTGCCAGCAGCTTAGAGGGGGTTTCGGGAGCCCGATACGAGCAGTACTTC	CASSLEGVSGARYEQYF
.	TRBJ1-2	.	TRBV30	TGTGCCTGGAGTCTGAACTATGGCTACACCTTC	CAWSLNYGYTF
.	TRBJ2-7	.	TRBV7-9	TGTGCCAGCAGCGAGACGGGGTCCGGCTACGAGCAGTACTTC	CASSETGSGYEQYF
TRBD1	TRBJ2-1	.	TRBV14	TGTGCCAGCAGCCAAGCACGGGCGTCGGGACAGACCTTCAATGAGCAGTTCTTC	CASSQARASGQTFNEQFF
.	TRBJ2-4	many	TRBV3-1	TGTGCCAGCAGCCAAGATTCGGCGGGGATAGCCAAAAACATTCAGTACTTC	CASSQDSAGIAKNIQYF
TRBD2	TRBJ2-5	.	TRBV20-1	TGCAGTGCTTGGGGCGGGGGGGTCTTACAAGAGACCCAGTACTTC	CSAWGGGVLQETQYF
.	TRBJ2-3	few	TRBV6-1	TGTGCCAGCAGTGAATTAAGGGGACAAAACACAGATACGCAGTATTTT	CASSELRGQNTDTQYF
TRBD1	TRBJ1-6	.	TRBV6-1	TGTGCCAGCAGTGAACTGCCCGGGACAGGGTTAACATCACCCCTCCACTTT	CASSELPGTGLTSPLHF
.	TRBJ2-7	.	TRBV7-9	TGTGCCAGCAGCCTTTCTGGGATTGAGCAGTACTTC	CASSLSGIEQYF
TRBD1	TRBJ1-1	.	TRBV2	TGTGCCAGCAGTGGGACAGGGAACGCTGAACCTTTCTTT	CASSGTGNAEPFF
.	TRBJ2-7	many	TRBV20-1	TGCAGTGCTAGGCGGGACTCATTTTCCTACGAGCAGTACTTC	CSARRDSFSYEQYF
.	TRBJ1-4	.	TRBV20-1	TGCAGTGCTGCGACATACCTCGAGGAAAAACTGTTTTTT	CSAATYLEEKLFF
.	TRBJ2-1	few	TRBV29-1	TGCAGCGTTGAAGATGAAGGGGACTACAATGAGCAGTTCTTC	CSVEDEGDYNEQFF
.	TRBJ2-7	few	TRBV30	TGTGCCTTGAGTAGCGGCGATGGGAACGAGCAGTACTTC	CALSSGDGNEQYF
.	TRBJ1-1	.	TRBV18	TGTGCCAGCTCACCCGGACGGGCGAACACTGAAGCTTTCTTT	CASSPGRANTEAFF
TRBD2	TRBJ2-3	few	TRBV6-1	TGTGCCAGCCGGGCGGGAGGACGCGATACGCAGTATTTT	CASRAGGRDTQYF
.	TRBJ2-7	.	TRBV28	TGTGCCAGCACCATGGACAGACCCATCGACGAGCAGTACTTC	CASTMDRPIDEQYF
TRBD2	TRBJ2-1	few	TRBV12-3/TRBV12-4	TGTGCCAGCAGCCCCCCCAAGTTTAGAGCGGGACCTGACAATGAGCAGTTCTTC	CASSPPKFRAGPDNEQFF
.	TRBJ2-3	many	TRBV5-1	TGCGCCAGCAGCTTCGGACAAACCACAGATACGCAGTATTTT	CASSFGQTTDTQYF
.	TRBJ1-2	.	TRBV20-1	TGCAGTGCTAGTATGAGTGGCCCAGAGCGGGACGGCTACACCTTC	CSASMSGPERDGYTF